A selection of T cell receptor beta chains follows, all from one sample in a study of blood T cell repertoires in COVID-19. Only in-frame clones appear in the TCRdb table, and some are missing; sequencing was by immunoSEQ multiplex PCR. The sample lists about 420,000 clones, 80% to 90% occurring once. Sequencing was performed on peripheral blood. These receptors were taken from a man aged 18 to 30 with COVID-19, enrolled during active disease. Both conserved end residues are part of each CDR3. The D gene is left open where the match is weak. Size is stated for part of the rows, as once, few or many counts, or as a class when the clone is expanded.

d_call	v_call	j_call	clone_size	cdr3_aa	cdr3_nt
-	TRBV18	TRBJ2-2	-	CASSPPRRNTGELFF	TGTGCCAGCTCACCACCAAGGAGGAACACCGGGGAGCTGTTTTTT
-	TRBV6-1	TRBJ1-2	-	CASSDTGLLNYGYTF	TGTGCCAGCAGTGACACAGGGTTGTTGAACTATGGCTACACCTTC
-	TRBV12-3/TRBV12-4	TRBJ1-2	-	CASSTGFYGYTF	TGTGCCAGCAGTACAGGTTTCTATGGCTACACCTTC
-	TRBV5-4	TRBJ1-4	once	CASKKQGATNEKLFF	TGTGCCAGCAAGAAACAGGGTGCAACTAATGAAAAACTGTTTTTT
-	TRBV7-9	TRBJ1-3	-	CASSLAASGNTIYF	TGTGCCAGCAGCTTAGCAGCGTCTGGAAACACCATATATTTT
-	TRBV27	TRBJ2-4	once	CASSLYPRGRGIQYF	TGTGCCAGCAGCCTCTACCCTAGAGGGCGGGGCATTCAGTACTTC
-	TRBV11-2	TRBJ2-3	-	CASSFTRGPSDTQYF	TGTGCCAGCAGCTTTACCAGGGGACCTTCAGATACGCAGTATTTT
-	TRBV11-2	TRBJ2-3	-	CASSPQLSGADTQYF	TGTGCCAGCAGCCCCCAACTATCGGGGGCAGATACGCAGTATTTT
TRBD2	TRBV27	TRBJ2-7	-	CASRPGLVSHEQYF	TGTGCCAGCAGGCCAGGACTAGTTTCTCACGAGCAGTACTTC
TRBD1	TRBV27	TRBJ1-5	-	CASSGQGGRNQPQHF	TGTGCCAGCAGTGGACAGGGCGGCCGCAATCAGCCCCAGCATTTT
-	TRBV3-1/TRBV3-2	TRBJ1-2	-	CASSQDGANYGYTF	TGTGCCAGCAGCCAAGACGGAGCTAACTATGGCTACACCTTC
-	TRBV2	TRBJ1-2	-	CASSISSLPLYGYTF	TGTGCCAGCAGTATCTCGAGCCTTCCTCTCTATGGCTACACCTTC
TRBD1	TRBV5-1	TRBJ1-6	-	CASSYSDRDNSPLHF	TGCGCCAGCAGCTACTCAGACAGGGATAATTCACCCCTCCACTTT
TRBD1	TRBV9	TRBJ2-3	-	CASSGGRGTDTQYF	TGTGCCAGCAGCGGGGGCAGGGGGACAGATACGCAGTATTTT
-	TRBV12-3/TRBV12-4	TRBJ1-2	-	CASSLAHRSGYTF	TGTGCCAGCAGTTTAGCGCACAGGTCTGGCTACACCTTC
-	TRBV6-6	TRBJ2-3	-	CASSYSTQGTDTQYF	TGTGCCAGCAGTTACTCGACACAGGGCACAGATACGCAGTATTTT
TRBD2	TRBV7-9	TRBJ2-3	-	CASSLGFPSGYSTDTQYF	TGTGCCAGCAGCTTAGGGTTCCCTAGCGGGTATAGCACAGATACGCAGTATTTT
-	TRBV19	TRBJ1-1	-	CASSIGGRNTEAFF	TGTGCCAGTAGTATTGGCGGTCGGAACACTGAAGCTTTCTTT
-	TRBV12-3/TRBV12-4	TRBJ2-4	-	CASRGLRNIQYF	TGTGCCAGCAGGGGGCTGAGGAACATTCAGTACTTC
TRBD2	TRBV11-2	TRBJ2-1	-	CASSPGLAYAYNEQFF	TGTGCCAGCAGCCCCGGACTAGCGTACGCCTACAATGAGCAGTTCTTC
TRBD1	TRBV6-6	TRBJ1-2	-	CASSWGGDRENYGYTF	TGTGCCAGCAGCTGGGGTGGGGACAGGGAGAACTATGGCTACACCTTC
-	TRBV18	TRBJ1-1	-	CASSSDRKAFF	TGTGCCAGCTCATCGGACAGAAAAGCTTTCTTT
TRBD1	TRBV27	TRBJ2-2	-	CASSSRQGSTGELFF	TGTGCCAGCAGTTCGAGACAGGGGTCCACCGGGGAGCTGTTTTTT
TRBD1	TRBV7-9	TRBJ2-5	-	CASRQGRDSQETQYF	TGTGCCAGCAGACAAGGCAGGGACAGCCAAGAGACCCAGTACTTC
-	TRBV19	TRBJ1-4	-	CASSIGSGATNEKLFF	TGTGCCAGTAGTATTGGGTCAGGCGCAACTAATGAAAAACTGTTTTTT
-	TRBV5-1	TRBJ1-2	-	CASSLRLDTAYGYTF	TGCGCCAGCAGCTTACGGCTCGACACGGCTTATGGCTACACCTTC
-	TRBV12-3/TRBV12-4	TRBJ1-2	many	CASSLSTGYGYTF	TGTGCCAGCAGTCTGTCGACGGGATATGGCTACACCTTC
-	TRBV3-1/TRBV3-2	TRBJ2-5	-	CASSQARATRKGETQYF	TGTGCCAGCAGCCAGGCCCGAGCCACTAGAAAAGGGGAGACCCAGTACTTC
-	TRBV7-8	TRBJ2-3	-	CASSPRRGTSYTQYF	TGTGCCAGCAGCCCTAGAAGAGGTACATCATATACGCAGTATTTT
-	TRBV5-4	TRBJ2-7	-	CASSLEPITYEQYF	TGTGCCAGCAGCTTGGAACCTATAACCTACGAGCAGTACTTC
TRBD2	TRBV24-1	TRBJ2-5	-	CATSTSGRYQETQYF	TGTGCCACTTCGACTAGCGGGAGGTACCAAGAGACCCAGTACTTC
-	TRBV4-1	TRBJ1-1	-	CASSLTVGRGSTEAFF	TGCGCCAGCAGCCTCACAGTTGGACGGGGGAGCACTGAAGCTTTCTTT
TRBD1	TRBV5-8	TRBJ1-2	-	CASSGDRGGYTF	TGTGCCAGCAGCGGGGACAGGGGTGGCTACACCTTC
-	TRBV6-1	TRBJ2-6	-	CASSELTAGANVLTF	TGTGCCAGCAGTGAACTAACCGCTGGGGCCAACGTCCTGACTTTC
TRBD2	TRBV5-1	TRBJ2-7	-	CASSRGTSGTYEQYF	TGCGCCAGCAGCCGGGGGACTAGCGGGACCTACGAGCAGTACTTC
TRBD1	TRBV5-1	TRBJ2-5	-	CASSQSPGTGGETQYF	TGCGCCAGCAGCCAAAGCCCCGGGACAGGGGGGGAGACCCAGTACTTC
TRBD1	TRBV10-1	TRBJ2-7	once	CASNPGQGLKQYF	TGCGCCAGCAATCCGGGACAGGGTTTAAAGCAGTACTTC
TRBD2	TRBV6-1	TRBJ2-7	-	CASSEEAGGSYEQYF	TGTGCCAGCAGTGAAGAAGCGGGAGGCTCCTACGAGCAGTACTTC
-	TRBV9	TRBJ1-3	-	CASSPGTTPGNTIYF	TGTGCCAGCAGCCCAGGTACGACGCCTGGAAACACCATATATTTT
-	TRBV7-9	TRBJ1-6	-	CASSLEQDGSPLHF	TGTGCCAGCAGCTTAGAACAGGATGGCTCACCCCTCCACTTT
-	TRBV28	TRBJ2-2	-	CASSLSGRYAGELFF	TGTGCCAGCAGTTTGTCCGGGAGATACGCCGGGGAGCTGTTTTTT
-	TRBV25-1	TRBJ1-2	-	CASRGDETYGYTF	TGTGCCAGCAGAGGGGATGAGACCTATGGCTACACCTTC
-	TRBV14	TRBJ1-3	-	CASSQDYRSSGNTIYF	TGTGCCAGCAGCCAAGATTACCGCAGCTCTGGAAACACCATATATTTT
TRBD1	TRBV19	TRBJ1-4	-	CASSTPAPGQGGLLGAGNEKLFF	TGTGCCAGTAGTACCCCAGCCCCGGGACAGGGTGGCCTCCTTGGGGCGGGTAATGAAAAACTGTTTTTT
-	TRBV7-9	TRBJ2-5	-	CASSLAGGRETQYF	TGTGCCAGCAGCTTAGCTGGAGGAAGGGAGACCCAGTACTTC
TRBD1	TRBV4-1	TRBJ1-6	many	CASSQFAVVGTETSGSPLHF	TGCGCCAGCAGCCAATTCGCAGTCGTCGGGACAGAAACGTCCGGGTCACCCCTCCACTTT
TRBD1	TRBV7-6	TRBJ2-5	-	CASSPSWGTENQETQYF	TGTGCCAGCAGCCCTAGTTGGGGGACAGAAAACCAAGAGACCCAGTACTTC
TRBD1	TRBV7-9	TRBJ2-3	-	CASSLGTGLSGDTQYF	TGTGCCAGCAGCTTGGGGACAGGGTTATCAGGAGATACGCAGTATTTT
TRBD1	TRBV29-1	TRBJ2-7	-	CSVEDWTGQGTYEQYF	TGCAGCGTTGAAGATTGGACGGGACAGGGAACCTACGAGCAGTACTTC
-	TRBV11-2	TRBJ2-1	once	CASSLGFGYEQFF	TGTGCCAGCAGCTTAGGGTTCGGGTACGAGCAGTTCTTC
-	TRBV5-1	TRBJ2-2	-	CASSFEGATTGELFF	TGCGCCAGCAGCTTCGAAGGGGCAACCACCGGGGAGCTGTTTTTT
-	TRBV5-1	TRBJ1-1	-	CASSPDSNTEAFF	TGCGCCAGCAGCCCTGACAGTAACACTGAAGCTTTCTTT
-	TRBV4-1	TRBJ2-1	-	CASSQSRDGNEQFF	TGCGCCAGCAGCCAATCCCGGGATGGAAATGAGCAGTTCTTC